Listed here is a single T cell receptor (beta chain). Its antigen is not yet known. Base qualities are not at hand, and no much larger clone is one base apart. This record belongs to a study of T cell responses to AZD1222 COVID-19 vaccine (dated by TCRdb to 2020 to 2022). A note on the overall study: A total of 233 trial participants underwent TCR sequencing, of whom some 200 had received two doses of AZD1222 and some 25 had received two doses of the MenACWY control vaccine. Trial participants were enrolled by age into 18-55, 56-69 and 70-plus year subgroups, with roughly 160, 29 and 62 TCR-sequenced participants respectively. Overall results and qualifications from the work: The 56-69-year group was small, and its depth increase did not reach significance, likely because of low power. After two AZD1222 doses, spike-specific TCR breadth and depth were significantly higher than at day 0 and than in MenACWY recipients. Reportedly, close to half of the unique spike-specific TCRs recognized epitopes lying outside the regions that are mutated in the B.1.351 and B.1.1.7 variants. No day 14 peak-response samples were available, so repertoires were characterized only after the peak T cell response. Conclusions about previously exposed vaccinees are limited because only six or seven AZD1222 recipients were SARS-CoV-2 seropositive at baseline. Participants were mostly white British, with more females than males. The authors suggested clonal diversity may have been underestimated. Vaccine-associated CD4 TCRs spanned the whole spike protein, with dominant responses in regions 160-218 and 743-854.

V lost 4 bases and J lost 5 bases, and the count of bases not matched to a germline gene is 9. CDR1 and CDR2, per the germline V gene, are SGHRS and YFSETQ. The CDR3 contains 15 residues, cysteine and phenylalanine counted. The kept DNA is CDR3 alone, 45 bases in frame from the first base. Read against the paper, the sample's time point label means: about 28 days (+/-7) after the second vaccine dose. AZD1222 recipients with second doses at about 4 weeks or about 12 weeks were pooled, because spike-specific TCR depth and breadth did not differ between schedules. Vaccinee samples were obtained from the UK trials COV001 and COV002, which included a single-blind randomized controlled phase 2/3 trial of AZD1222 (ChAdOx1 nCoV-19) in healthy adults. For TCRbeta chain sequencing, PBMC samples from trial participants were taken at day 0 and at day 28 after the second dose. The CDR3 regions of human TCRbeta chains were subjected to immunosequencing. The authors processed their data as follows. TCRs in the repertoires were compared against a reference library of SARS-CoV-2-specific TCRs that had been generated with the MIRA antigen-specificity platform. Breadth was defined as the fraction of unique TCRs that were SARS-CoV-2-associated, and depth was defined as the fraction of total T cells that were SARS-CoV-2-associated. Using the MIRA data, every spike-specific TCR was mapped to the spike region that the TCR reacted to and assigned to either a CD4 or a CD8 class. Log10-transformed breadth and depth values were compared by one-way ANOVA with Sidak's multiple comparisons tests. TCRdb took this table from immuneACCESS and kept in-frame rearrangements with V and J called. Such tables lack part of the clones; where checked against another copy, unresolved V genes explain under half of the gap, and the rest is unexplained. V, J and clone size reflect that table, while D and trimming were determined from the DNA. The sample records about 83,000 clones, around 93% of which are singletons. About 30% of the sample comes from the top ten.

Sequenced here: peripheral blood, sampled 28 days after the second AZD1222 dose. In this chain, TRBV5-1 is recombined with TRBJ2-5; TRBD1 fits 9 bases in the junction. The clonotype originates from an adult who received the AZD1222 COVID-19 vaccine. The CDR3 reads CASSTRTGDGETQYF. The bases are TGCGCCAGCAGCACCCGGACAGGGGATGGGGAGACCCAGTACTTC. Here the CDR3 is joined to the reference TRBV5-1 and TRBJ2-5 genes, and the full variable domain is: KAGVTQTPRYLIKTRGQQVTLSCSPISGHRSVSWYQQTPGQGLQFLFEYFSETQRNKGNFPGRFSGRQFSNSRSEMNVSTLELGDSALYLCASSTRTGDGETQYFGPGTRLLVL.